This TCR beta chain was recorded in a study of response to subunit inactivated influenza vaccine. Findings of the study overall: That few new T cells are recruited by each seasonal influenza vaccination was the authors' suggestion.

This clonotype was detected many times. Its antigen is still unknown. This CDR3 spans 11 amino acids. After removal of 5 bases from V and 15 bases from J, the junction contained 6 bases not matched to a gene. One entry per CDR3 protein, called by TCRdb with MiXCR from the RT-PCR reads. The sample carries more than 450,000 distinct CDR3 sequences, approximately 7.7% recorded once. This rearrangement joins TRBV12-3 or TRBV12-4 to TRBJ2-1, with 8 bases lining up with TRBD1. The sequences come from PBMCs from blood, collected 23 months after vaccination. The source of this sequence is a man aged 45 to 75 who received an inactivated influenza vaccine. The CDR3 here is CASSTGTGPFF. In nucleotides, the CDR3 is TGTGCCAGCAGTACCGGGACAGGTCCGTTCTTC.